The entry below gives a single T cell receptor beta chain sequence along with its context. Its recognized antigen is unknown. One base away there is no much larger clone; base qualities are not given. Via the germline V gene, CDR1 is SGHRS and CDR2 YFSETQ. The CDR3 spans 15 residues, from the cysteine through the phenylalanine. Here the CDR3 DNA is all that survives: 45 bases in frame from base 1. Cut back by 1 base and 2 bases, the V and J ends lie 12 bases apart. Another Seattle source contributed samples from volunteer blood donors who had recovered from COVID-19. Whole blood was collected in K2EDTA tubes by collaborating institutions according to the institutions' own protocols. For TCRbeta analysis, collaborator samples were shipped as frozen whole blood, as isolated PBMCs, or as DNA extracted from either sample type. The immunoSEQ Assay, a bias-controlled multiplex PCR, was used to amplify TCRbeta CDR3 regions from genomic DNA. For the original study's pipeline: The number of nucleated cells in each sample was estimated from the amplification of reference gene primers within the assay. To quantify the absolute abundance of each unique TCRbeta CDR3 rearrangement, sequence reads were collapsed and filtered. For each sample, productive Simpson clonality was calculated as the square root of Simpson's diversity index over productive rearrangements. The table was pulled from immuneACCESS by TCRdb, which kept in-frame rearrangements only. Such tables lose some clones; where checked, under half of the loss comes from unresolved V genes, and the rest has no known cause. That table supplies the V and J calls and clone size; D and trimming were determined from the DNA. For this sample there are 300,000 to 350,000 clones; about 90% appear just once. Less than 3.5% of the sample comes from the top ten.

This entry is derived from a study of blood T cell repertoires in COVID-19 (dated by TCRdb to about 2020). Background on the whole study: The collaborator samples originated in the United States, Italy and Spain and spanned the acute and convalescent phases of COVID-19. The prospective study material was composed of cDNA or gDNA derived from T cells, B-cell-depleted T cells, or PBMCs. Nearly every sample came with metadata listing a de-identified subject ID, COVID-19 status, age in years and sex. The repertoires were made available in a free public database intended to serve as a resource for research on the immune response to SARS-CoV-2. Where available, HLA class I and class II types were taken from metadata supplied by the sample provider and were not determined by assay-based typing. The dataset comprised deeply sampled blood TCRbeta repertoires from subjects exposed to, actively infected with, or recovered from COVID-19. Samples came from the ongoing ImmuneRACE study (first 160 participants) plus 1,254 subjects from 6 global collaborators.

General study outcomes and caveats: The quantity of clinical and demographic metadata differed by source and by participant and was supplied without curation.

This TCR was sampled from a woman younger than 35 who had recovered from COVID-19. The sequence joins TRBV5-1 to TRBJ1-1; the D gene is not confidently resolved. Source material: peripheral blood. The bases are TGCGCCAGCAGCTTGTTGCCCGAAGCAAACACTGAAGCTTTCTTT. It translates to CASSLLPEANTEAFF. Where the CDR3 stops, the reference TRBV5-1 and TRBJ1-1 genes take over; the full variable domain is KAGVTQTPRYLIKTRGQQVTLSCSPISGHRSVSWYQQTPGQGLQFLFEYFSETQRNKGNFPGRFSGRQFSNSRSEMNVSTLELGDSALYLCASSLLPEANTEAFFGQGTRLTVV.